This T cell receptor beta chain came from a study of blood T cell repertoires in COVID-19 (dated by TCRdb to 2019 to 2021). For context, the study as a whole: The collaborator samples originated in the United States, Italy and Spain and spanned the acute and convalescent phases of COVID-19. Where available, HLA class I and class II types were obtained from metadata supplied by the sample provider rather than from assay-based typing. A freely available public database, intended as a resource for researchers studying the immune response to SARS-CoV-2, is where the repertoires were released. The samples were drawn from the first 160 participants of the ongoing ImmuneRACE study and from under 1,500 subjects provided by 6 global collaborators. The material from the prospective study consisted of cDNA or gDNA derived from T cells, B-cell-depleted T cells, or PBMCs. Deeply sampled blood TCRbeta repertoires from subjects exposed to, actively infected with, or recovered from COVID-19 were included in the dataset. A de-identified subject ID, COVID-19 status, age in years and sex were almost always included in the sample metadata.

Results the study describes overall, beyond this receptor: The quantity of clinical and demographic metadata differed by source and by participant and was supplied without curation.

CDR1 and CDR2 are drawn from the germline V gene: SQVTM, ANQGSEA. The CDR3 spans 11 residues, from the cysteine through the phenylalanine. CDR3 DNA is the only sequence kept; it has 33 bases, read in frame from the first base. V is clipped by 2 bases and J by 4 bases, and the sequence between their germline boundaries is 3 bases long. Collaborating institutions collected whole blood in K2EDTA tubes following their own protocols. For TCRbeta analysis, collaborators shipped samples in one of three forms: frozen whole blood, isolated PBMCs, or DNA extracted from either of those sample types. About this clone itself: The antigen this receptor binds is unknown. No per-base quality is available; no much larger clone lies one base away.

TCRbeta CDR3 regions were amplified from genomic DNA using the immunoSEQ Assay, a bias-controlled multiplex PCR. For the original study's pipeline: The number of nucleated cells in each sample was estimated from the amplification of reference gene primers within the assay. To quantify the absolute abundance of each unique TCRbeta CDR3 rearrangement, sequence reads were collapsed and filtered. Productive Simpson clonality was computed per sample as the square root of Simpson's diversity index over productive rearrangements. TCRdb took this table from immuneACCESS and kept in-frame rearrangements with V and J called. Such tables lack part of the clones; where checked against another copy, unresolved V genes explain under half of the gap, and the rest is unexplained. V, J and clone size derive from that table, while D and trimming were established from the DNA sequence. For this sample the table gives about 120,000 clones, of which 79% were detected only once. About 4% of the sample is held by the ten biggest clonotypes.

The clonotype originates from an elderly woman with acute or convalescent COVID-19. The rearrangement joined TRBV29-1 to TRBJ1-3; the D gene cannot be resolved reliably. Sequencing was done on a sample of peripheral blood. In nucleotides, the sequence is TGCAGCGTTGAACTGGGAAACACCATATATTTT. It is translated as CSVELGNTIYF.